Listed below are T cell receptor beta chains from one sample, sequenced in a study of OX40 agonist ivuxolimab in advanced cancers. TCRdb's table, derived via immunoSEQ multiplex PCR, lists solely in-frame clones and lacks some. The data hold about 64,000 clones, with approximately 90% observed a single time. Sequences were derived from CD4+ or CD8+ T cells sorted from blood, sampled in a trial of the OX40 agonist ivuxolimab. Every receptor here comes from an adult with an advanced solid tumor such as melanoma, head and neck, liver or kidney cancer. Each CDR3 is given with its conserved first and last residue. The D gene is left open where the match is weak. The listing skips clone size in some rows; elsewhere it reads once, few, many or a size class.

J	D	size	V	CDR3	DNA
TRBJ2-6	.	.	TRBV4-3	CASSQERGSGANVLTF	TGCGCCAGCAGCCAAGAACGGGGCTCTGGGGCCAACGTCCTGACTTTC
TRBJ1-5	.	.	TRBV19	CASSMEGQGPQHF	TGTGCCAGTAGTATGGAAGGGCAGGGGCCCCAGCATTTT
TRBJ2-7	TRBD2	.	TRBV7-8	CASSSRRLAAYEQYF	TGTGCCAGCAGCTCCCGCCGACTAGCGGCCTACGAGCAGTACTTC
TRBJ2-7	.	.	TRBV7-2	CASSGAGTAYEQYF	TGTGCCAGCAGCGGGGCGGGGACAGCCTACGAGCAGTACTTC
TRBJ1-5	.	.	TRBV4-3	CASSLGPNNQPQHF	TGCGCCAGCAGCCTAGGACCCAACAATCAGCCCCAGCATTTT
TRBJ2-7	TRBD1	.	TRBV7-6	CASSFPGQGREQYF	TGTGCCAGCAGCTTTCCCGGACAGGGTCGAGAGCAGTACTTC
TRBJ2-5	TRBD1	.	TRBV7-6	CASSLRGLQETQYF	TGTGCCAGCAGCCTTAGGGGGCTCCAAGAGACCCAGTACTTC
TRBJ2-3	.	.	TRBV7-2	CASKALGTDTQYF	TGTGCCAGCAAGGCCTTGGGGACAGATACGCAGTATTTT
TRBJ2-3	TRBD2	.	TRBV7-3	CASSLTGGGGTDTQYF	TGTGCCAGCAGCTTAACTGGCGGGGGGGGCACAGATACGCAGTATTTT
TRBJ2-4	.	.	TRBV5-6	CASSLTLAKNIQYF	TGTGCCAGCAGCCTGACATTAGCCAAAAACATTCAGTACTTC
TRBJ2-7	TRBD2	.	TRBV6-6	CASTLAGRYEQYF	TGTGCCAGCACGCTAGCGGGAAGGTACGAGCAGTACTTC
TRBJ2-7	.	.	TRBV10-3	CAISITGYEQYF	TGTGCCATCAGTATCACGGGCTACGAGCAGTACTTC
TRBJ2-7	.	.	TRBV7-2	CASSLVRYEQYF	TGTGCCAGCAGCTTAGTCCGCTACGAGCAGTACTTC
TRBJ2-1	.	.	TRBV10-1	CASSARRETNEQFF	TGCGCCAGCAGTGCCAGGAGAGAAACCAATGAGCAGTTCTTC
TRBJ2-1	.	.	TRBV19	CASNRERGYNEQFF	TGTGCCAGTAATCGGGAACGGGGTTACAATGAGCAGTTCTTC
TRBJ2-1	TRBD2	.	TRBV7-2	CASSFTSGRGNDNEQFF	TGTGCCAGCAGCTTCACTAGCGGGAGAGGAAATGACAATGAGCAGTTCTTC
TRBJ2-5	.	.	TRBV16	CASSQSSIGSQETQYF	TGTGCCAGCAGCCAATCAAGTATCGGCAGCCAAGAGACCCAGTACTTC
TRBJ2-7	.	.	TRBV7-2	CASSLEVFGGSIYEQYF	TGTGCCAGCAGCTTAGAAGTGTTCGGGGGCAGTATTTACGAGCAGTACTTC
TRBJ1-2	.	.	TRBV7-9	CASSLERGPNYGYTF	TGTGCCAGCAGCTTAGAGCGGGGGCCTAACTATGGCTACACCTTC
TRBJ2-3	TRBD1	.	TRBV4-3	CASSQGQGALSTQYF	TGCGCCAGCAGCCAAGGACAGGGAGCCTTGAGTACGCAGTATTTT
TRBJ1-2	.	.	TRBV14	CASSSKAGDYGYTF	TGTGCCAGCAGCTCAAAGGCTGGGGACTATGGCTACACCTTC
TRBJ2-6	.	.	TRBV6-5	CASSYSRSGANVLTF	TGTGCCAGCAGTTACTCGAGGTCTGGGGCCAACGTCCTGACTTTC
TRBJ2-5	.	.	TRBV7-2	CASSPTVETQYF	TGTGCCAGCAGCCCGACAGTAGAGACCCAGTACTTC
TRBJ1-1	.	.	TRBV6-5	CASSYYQGFPTEAFF	TGTGCCAGCAGTTACTATCAGGGGTTCCCCACTGAAGCTTTCTTT
TRBJ1-2	.	.	TRBV5-4	CASSLDSLNYGYTF	TGTGCCAGCAGCTTGGACAGCCTAAACTATGGCTACACCTTC
TRBJ1-6	.	few	TRBV30	CAWDAERDSPLHF	TGTGCCTGGGACGCGGAACGGGACTCACCCCTCCACTTT
TRBJ2-7	TRBD2	.	TRBV9	CASSPLTGGEQYF	TGTGCCAGCAGCCCCCTGACGGGGGGCGAGCAGTACTTC
TRBJ2-5	.	once	TRBV5-1	CASSLTGSRETQYF	TGCGCCAGCAGCTTGACAGGGAGTCGAGAGACCCAGTACTTC
TRBJ2-3	.	.	TRBV5-6	CASSYPAPGAISTDTQYF	TGTGCCAGCAGCTACCCTGCGCCAGGGGCCATTAGCACAGATACGCAGTATTTT
TRBJ2-1	TRBD2	.	TRBV28	CASSFSRGTSGRAGNEQFF	TGTGCCAGCAGTTTTTCCCGAGGAACTAGCGGGAGGGCGGGGAATGAGCAGTTCTTC
TRBJ2-1	.	.	TRBV7-8	CASSLVRRDYYNEQFF	TGTGCCAGCAGCTTAGTAAGGCGGGATTACTACAATGAGCAGTTCTTC
TRBJ2-1	.	.	TRBV19	CASSIKGSSYNEQFF	TGTGCCAGTAGTATTAAAGGGAGCTCCTACAATGAGCAGTTCTTC
TRBJ2-2	.	.	TRBV7-8	CASSLVSANTGELFF	TGTGCCAGCAGCTTAGTCTCGGCGAACACCGGGGAGCTGTTTTTT
TRBJ2-5	.	.	TRBV7-2	CASSFLPSRGNQETQYF	TGTGCCAGCAGCTTTCTGCCCAGCAGGGGTAATCAAGAGACCCAGTACTTC
TRBJ2-7	.	.	TRBV28	CASSQGGGSYEQYF	TGTGCCAGCAGTCAGGGGGGGGGAAGCTACGAGCAGTACTTC
TRBJ2-3	.	few	TRBV2	CASKTGTLTDTQYF	TGTGCCAGCAAAACCGGGACTCTCACAGATACGCAGTATTTT
TRBJ2-5	.	.	TRBV7-9	CASSPRSGVQETQYF	TGTGCCAGCAGCCCACGGTCCGGTGTCCAAGAGACCCAGTACTTC
TRBJ1-2	.	.	TRBV6-6	CASSVRQDRGYTF	TGTGCCAGCAGTGTGCGACAGGACCGGGGCTACACCTTC
TRBJ2-5	.	.	TRBV7-7	CAGPGPIKTQYF	TGTGCAGGCCCAGGACCTATAAAGACCCAGTACTTC
TRBJ2-7	TRBD1	.	TRBV7-2	CASRARGSDRGKTYEQYF	TGTGCCAGCAGAGCCCGGGGGTCGGACAGGGGTAAGACCTACGAGCAGTACTTC
TRBJ2-3	TRBD1	.	TRBV5-6	CASSLPDRGSWDTQYF	TGTGCCAGCAGCCTCCCGGACAGGGGGAGTTGGGATACGCAGTATTTT
TRBJ2-7	.	.	TRBV6-1	CASEPGSAYEQYF	TGTGCCAGCGAGCCTGGCAGTGCCTACGAGCAGTACTTC
TRBJ1-5	TRBD1	.	TRBV29-1	CSVRTGLGNQPQHF	TGCAGCGTACGGACAGGGTTGGGCAATCAGCCCCAGCATTTT
TRBJ1-6	.	once	TRBV6-1	CASSEIPQQGWNSPLHF	TGTGCCAGCAGTGAAATCCCACAACAGGGTTGGAATTCACCCCTCCACTTT
TRBJ1-5	TRBD1	once	TRBV11-2	CASSPTGDSNQPQHF	TGTGCCAGCAGCCCAACAGGGGATAGCAATCAGCCCCAGCATTTT